This T cell receptor (beta chain) appears in the sequencing data of a study of T-cell reconstitution after alpha-beta-depleted transplantation in children. Preparation of the TCRbeta library used unique molecular identifiers. TCRdb processed the PCR reads anew with MiXCR; each CDR3 protein has one entry. This sample has almost 250,000 distinct CDR3 sequences, with around 25% found just once. The CDR3 loop spans 14 amino acids. Germline CDR1 LGHDT, CDR2 YNNKEL (reference sequence). V was shortened by 1 base and J by 1 base, with 8 bases between the two germline ends. The source material was PBMCs, sampled before TCRalphabeta/CD19-depleted stem cell transplant. The V and J genes are TRBV3-1 and TRBJ2-7; D is unclear. This TCR derives from a girl aged 2-10 years with Fanconi anemia, due to receive a stem cell transplant. CDR3 in amino acids: CASSQGPTSYEQYF. DNA of the CDR3: TGTGCCAGCAGCCAAGGACCCACTTCCTACGAGCAGTACTTC.